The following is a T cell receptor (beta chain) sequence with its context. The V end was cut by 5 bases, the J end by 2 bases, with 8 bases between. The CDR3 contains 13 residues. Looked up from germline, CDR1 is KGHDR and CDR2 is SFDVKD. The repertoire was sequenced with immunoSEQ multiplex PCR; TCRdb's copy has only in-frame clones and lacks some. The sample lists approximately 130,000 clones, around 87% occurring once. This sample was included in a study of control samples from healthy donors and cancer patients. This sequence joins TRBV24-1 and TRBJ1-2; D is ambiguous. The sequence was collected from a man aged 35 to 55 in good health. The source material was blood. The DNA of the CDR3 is TGTGCCACCAGTGGAGACCAAAACTATGGCTACACCTTC. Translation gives CATSGDQNYGYTF.